This T cell receptor (beta chain) is drawn from a study of blood T cell repertoires in COVID-19. Generated by immunoSEQ multiplex PCR, the TCRdb table keeps only in-frame clones and is missing some. The table includes almost 350,000 clones, roughly 89% detected once. Sequenced material: peripheral blood. The clonotype comes from a woman between 55 and 75 years old with COVID-19, enrolled during active disease.

CDR3 sequence reads: CASSESLINTGELFF. Written as DNA, the CDR3 is TGTGCCAGCAGCGAGAGCCTGATTAACACCGGGGAGCTGTTTTTT. This sequence joins TRBV7-9 and TRBJ2-2; D not resolved. This CDR3 has 15 amino acids. The germline CDR1 and CDR2 sequences are SEHNR and FQNEAQ (reference sequence). Trimming shortened V by 5 bases and J by 2 bases, and 12 bases separated the two germline ends.